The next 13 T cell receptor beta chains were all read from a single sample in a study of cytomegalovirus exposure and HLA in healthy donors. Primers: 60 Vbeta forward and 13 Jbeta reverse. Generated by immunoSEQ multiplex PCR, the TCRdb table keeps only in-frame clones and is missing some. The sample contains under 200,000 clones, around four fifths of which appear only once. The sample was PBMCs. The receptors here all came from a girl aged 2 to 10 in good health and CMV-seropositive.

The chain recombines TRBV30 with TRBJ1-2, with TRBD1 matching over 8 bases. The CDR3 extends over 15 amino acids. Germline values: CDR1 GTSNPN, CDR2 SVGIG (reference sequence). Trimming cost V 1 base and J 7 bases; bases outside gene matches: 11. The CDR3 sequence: CAWSAKQGVVAGYTF. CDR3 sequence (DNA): TGTGCCTGGAGTGCGAAACAGGGGGTGGTCGCTGGCTACACCTTC.

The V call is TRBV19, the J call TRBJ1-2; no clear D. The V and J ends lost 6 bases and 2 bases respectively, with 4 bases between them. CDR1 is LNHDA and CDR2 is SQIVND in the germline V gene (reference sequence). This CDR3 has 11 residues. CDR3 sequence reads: CASRRNYGYTF. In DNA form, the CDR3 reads TGTGCCAGTAGGCGGAACTATGGCTACACCTTC.

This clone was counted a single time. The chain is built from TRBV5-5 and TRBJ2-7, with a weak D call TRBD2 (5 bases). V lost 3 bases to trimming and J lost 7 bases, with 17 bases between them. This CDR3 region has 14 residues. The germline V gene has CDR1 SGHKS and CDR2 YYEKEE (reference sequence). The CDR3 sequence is CASSSLGILGEQYF. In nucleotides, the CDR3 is TGTGCCAGCAGCTCTCTAGGGATACTAGGAGAGCAGTACTTC. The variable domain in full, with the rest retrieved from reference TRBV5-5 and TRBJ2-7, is DAGVTQSPTHLIKTRGQQVTLRCSPISGHKSVSWYQQVLGQGPQFIFQYYEKEERGRGNFPDRFSARQFPNYSSELNVNALLLGDSALYLCASSSLGILGEQYFGPGTRLTVT.

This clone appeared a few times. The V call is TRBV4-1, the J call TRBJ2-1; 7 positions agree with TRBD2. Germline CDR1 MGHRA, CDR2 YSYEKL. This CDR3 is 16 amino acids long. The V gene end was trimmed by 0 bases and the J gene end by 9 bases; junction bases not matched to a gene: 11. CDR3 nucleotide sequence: TGCGCCAGCAGCCAAGATCGTACGCGGGAGTACTGTGAGCAGTTCTTC. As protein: CASSQDRTREYCEQFF.

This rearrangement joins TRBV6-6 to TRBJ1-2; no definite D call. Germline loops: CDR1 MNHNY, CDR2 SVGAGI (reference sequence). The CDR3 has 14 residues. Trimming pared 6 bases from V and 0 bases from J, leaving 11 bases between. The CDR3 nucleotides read TGTGCCAGCAGCTTCTCCGCGGCTAACTATGGCTACACCTTC. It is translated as CASSFSAANYGYTF.

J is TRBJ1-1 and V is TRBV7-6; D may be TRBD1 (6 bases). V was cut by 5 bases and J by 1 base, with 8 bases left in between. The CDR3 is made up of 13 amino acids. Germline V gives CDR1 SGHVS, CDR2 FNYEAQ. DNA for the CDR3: TGTGCCAGCAGCCAACAGGGGAACACTGAAGCTTTCTTT. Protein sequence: CASSQQGNTEAFF.

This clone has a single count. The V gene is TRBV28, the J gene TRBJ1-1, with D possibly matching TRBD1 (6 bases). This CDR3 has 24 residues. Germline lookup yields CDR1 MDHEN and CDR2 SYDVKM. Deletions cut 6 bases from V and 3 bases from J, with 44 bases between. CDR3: CASRPPGHWSPLEFRGAMDTEAFF. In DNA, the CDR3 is TGTGCCAGCAGGCCCCCGGGACACTGGTCTCCCCTAGAGTTTCGCGGAGCTATGGACACTGAAGCTTTCTTT.

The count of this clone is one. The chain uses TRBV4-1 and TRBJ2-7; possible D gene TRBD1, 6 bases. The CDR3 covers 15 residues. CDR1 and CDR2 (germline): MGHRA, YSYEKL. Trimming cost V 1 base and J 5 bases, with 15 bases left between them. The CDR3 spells CASSQGPVRGNEQYF. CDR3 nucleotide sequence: TGCGCCAGCAGCCAAGGGCCTGTCAGGGGCAACGAGCAGTACTTC.

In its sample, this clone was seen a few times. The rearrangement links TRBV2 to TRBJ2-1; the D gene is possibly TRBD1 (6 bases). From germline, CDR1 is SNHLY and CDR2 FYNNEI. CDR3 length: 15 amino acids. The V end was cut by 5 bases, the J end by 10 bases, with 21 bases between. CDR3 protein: CASSSTPDSFLEQFF. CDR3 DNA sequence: TGTGCCAGCAGTTCCACACCGGACAGTTTCTTGGAGCAGTTCTTC.

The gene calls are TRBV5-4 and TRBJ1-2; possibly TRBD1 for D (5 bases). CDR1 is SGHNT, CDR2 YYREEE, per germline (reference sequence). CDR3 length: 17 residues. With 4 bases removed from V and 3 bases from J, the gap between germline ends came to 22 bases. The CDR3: CASSRLSGQGAYYGYTF. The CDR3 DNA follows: TGTGCCAGCAGCCGACTCTCGGGCCAAGGGGCATACTATGGCTACACCTTC.

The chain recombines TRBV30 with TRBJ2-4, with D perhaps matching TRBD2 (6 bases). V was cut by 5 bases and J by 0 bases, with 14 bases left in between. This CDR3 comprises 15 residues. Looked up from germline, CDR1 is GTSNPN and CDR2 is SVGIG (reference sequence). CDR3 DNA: TGTGCCTGGTCCATAGCGGAGCTAGCCAAAAACATTCAGTACTTC. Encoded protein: CAWSIAELAKNIQYF.

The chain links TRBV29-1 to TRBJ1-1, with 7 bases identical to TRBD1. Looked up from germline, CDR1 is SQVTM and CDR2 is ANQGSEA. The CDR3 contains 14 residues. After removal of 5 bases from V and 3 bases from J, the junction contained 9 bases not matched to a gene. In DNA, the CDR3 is TGCAGCGTTCAGAAGAGGGGGCAGGACACTGAAGCTTTCTTT. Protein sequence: CSVQKRGQDTEAFF. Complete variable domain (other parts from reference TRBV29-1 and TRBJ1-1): SAVISQKPSRDICQRGTSLTIQCQVDSQVTMMFWYRQQPGQSLTLIATANQGSEATYESGFVIDKFPISRPNLTFSTLTVSNMSPEDSSIYLCSVQKRGQDTEAFFGQGTRLTVV.

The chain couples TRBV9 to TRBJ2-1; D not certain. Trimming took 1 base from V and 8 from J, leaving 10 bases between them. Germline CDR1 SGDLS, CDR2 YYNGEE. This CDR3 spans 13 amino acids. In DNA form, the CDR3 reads TGTGCCAGCAGCGTATCCGCGTTGGATGAGCAGTTCTTC. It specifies CASSVSALDEQFF.